One and the same sample provided the 32 T cell receptor beta chains below, sequenced in a study of T cell responses to AZD1222 COVID-19 vaccine (dated by TCRdb to about 2021). The time point label on this specimen signifies: about 28 days (+/-7) after the second vaccine dose. Receptor amplification or capture employed the immunoSEQ multiplex PCR assay. TCRdb took over this immuneACCESS table, retaining in-frame rearrangements with V and J assigned. Such tables are incomplete; in checked studies, under half of the missing clones stem from an unresolved V gene, and the remainder is unexplained. Present in this sample are 100,000 to 130,000 clones, around 90% of which were seen just once. About 5% of the sample goes to the ten largest clones. This material consisted of peripheral blood, taken 28 days after the second AZD1222 dose. These receptors originate from an adult who received the AZD1222 COVID-19 vaccine.

The rearrangement uses TRBV7-9 and TRBJ1-2; TRBD1 might be the D (5 bases). The V and J ends lost 5 bases and 7 bases respectively, with 17 bases between them. CDR1 and CDR2 from the germline V gene are SEHNR and FQNEAQ (reference sequence). The CDR3 loop spans 14 amino acids. The CDR3 region is CASSRDRDPFGYTF. DNA for the CDR3: TGTGCCAGCAGCCGGGACCGGGATCCCTTTGGCTACACCTTC.

This chain connects TRBV18 to TRBJ2-2; D is possibly TRBD1 (6 bases). The CDR3 has 15 amino acids. V lost 6 bases, J lost 0 bases, and 11 bases lay in between. Germline V lookup: CDR1 KGHSH, CDR2 LQKENI. The CDR3 bases are TGTGCCAGCTCGCAGGGGTTACCGAACACCGGGGAGCTGTTTTTT. This encodes CASSQGLPNTGELFF. The full variable domain, in which reference TRBV18 and TRBJ2-2 provide the parts outside the CDR3, is NAGVMQNPRHLVRRRGQEARLRCSPMKGHSHVYWYRQLPEEGLKFMVYLQKENIIDESGMPKERFSAEFPKEGPSILRIQQVVRGDSAAYFCASSQGLPNTGELFFGEGSRLTVL.

The J gene is TRBJ1-1, the V gene TRBV18; tentative D call: TRBD1 (6 bases). Deletions cut 2 bases from V and 6 bases from J, with 10 bases between. This CDR3 has 13 residues. Germline V gives CDR1 KGHSH, CDR2 LQKENI. The CDR3 protein is CASSPSPGAEAFF. DNA for the CDR3: TGTGCCAGCTCACCAAGTCCAGGGGCTGAAGCTTTCTTT. Full variable domain (remainder filled in from reference TRBV18 and TRBJ1-1): NAGVMQNPRHLVRRRGQEARLRCSPMKGHSHVYWYRQLPEEGLKFMVYLQKENIIDESGMPKERFSAEFPKEGPSILRIQQVVRGDSAAYFCASSPSPGAEAFFGQGTRLTVV.

The chain uses TRBV18 and TRBJ1-2, with D possibly TRBD1 on 6 matching bases. Trimming removed 4 bases at V and 8 bases at J, with 14 bases between. Germline CDR1 is KGHSH and CDR2 is LQKENI. This CDR3 spans 13 amino acids. CDR3 residues: CASSRSRDTGYTF. The DNA for the CDR3 is TGTGCCAGCTCACGATCCCGGGACACCGGCTACACCTTC. Full variable domain (rest looked up from reference TRBV18 and TRBJ1-2): NAGVMQNPRHLVRRRGQEARLRCSPMKGHSHVYWYRQLPEEGLKFMVYLQKENIIDESGMPKERFSAEFPKEGPSILRIQQVVRGDSAAYFCASSRSRDTGYTFGSGTRLTVV.

The V gene is TRBV4-1, the J gene TRBJ1-2, with D tentatively TRBD1 (5 bases). This CDR3 has 15 amino acids. Germline V gives CDR1 MGHRA, CDR2 YSYEKL. Trimming shortened V by 5 bases and J by 3 bases, and 16 bases separated the two germline ends. CDR3 sequence reads: CASSYIIWGHYGYTF. CDR3 sequence (DNA): TGCGCCAGCAGCTATATCATATGGGGACACTATGGCTACACCTTC.

The chain has TRBV6-6 and TRBJ1-1; 9 nucleotides agree with TRBD1. Germline values: CDR1 MNHNY, CDR2 SVGAGI (reference sequence). The CDR3 consists of 14 residues. J lost 4 bases, V lost 5 bases, and 5 bases had no gene match. The CDR3 spells CASSQQGAPTEAFF. The CDR3 nucleotides read TGTGCCAGCAGTCAACAGGGGGCGCCCACTGAAGCTTTCTTT.

V is TRBV2 and J is TRBJ2-4; D possibly corresponds to TRBD1 (6 bases). CDR3 length equals 14 residues. CDR1 is SNHLY, CDR2 FYNNEI, per germline. V lost 5 bases, J lost 9 bases, and 17 bases lay in between. CDR3 nucleotides: TGTGCCAGCAGTCCCCCCCCGGCGACAGGCATTCAGTACTTC. The encoded protein is CASSPPPATGIQYF.

This chain links TRBV5-1 with TRBJ2-6; tentatively, D is TRBD1 (6 bases). CDR1 is SGHRS and CDR2 is YFSETQ in the germline V gene. The CDR3 length is 18 residues. V lost 3 bases and J 0 bases, leaving 16 bases between the germline ends. CDR3 DNA sequence: TGCGCCAGCAGCTACCAGGGACATCGAATCTCTGGGGCCAACGTCCTGACTTTC. Translated, it gives CASSYQGHRISGANVLTF.

The chain employs TRBV4-1 and TRBJ2-1; 7 bases align to TRBD2. Germline CDR1 reads MGHRA; CDR2 reads YSYEKL. CDR3 size: 18 residues. J gave up 6 bases and V 0 bases, and 14 bases lay outside the gene matches. The CDR3 nucleotides are TGCGCCAGCAGCCAAGATCGAGGACTAGTCCCCGCTCTCAATGAGCAGTTCTTC. Amino acids: CASSQDRGLVPALNEQFF.

By proportion, this clone is medium-sized (0.01 to 0.1%). The V and J genes are TRBV3-1 (or the pseudogene TRBV3-2) and TRBJ1-1; D not certain. Germline values: CDR1 LGHDT, CDR2 YNNKEL (reference sequence). Trimming shortened V by 4 bases and J by 5 bases, and 14 bases separated the two germline ends. CDR3 length: 14 residues. The CDR3 is CASSPHREETEAFF. As DNA, the CDR3 is TGTGCCAGCAGCCCCCATAGAGAGGAGACTGAAGCTTTCTTT.

In this sample, this clone turned up a few times. The rearrangement links TRBV9 to TRBJ1-6, with 9 bases that match TRBD1. CDR3 length: 14 residues. Looked up from germline, CDR1 is SGDLS and CDR2 is YYNGEE. The J segment lost 6 bases and the V segment lost 4 bases, leaving 2 bases of the junction unmatched. The CDR3 DNA follows: TGTGCCAGCAGCCAGGGACAGGGTAATTCACCCCTCCACTTT. Translated, it gives CASSQGQGNSPLHF. Variable domain in full (rest from reference TRBV9 and TRBJ1-6): DSGVTQTPKHLITATGQRVTLRCSPRSGDLSVYWYQQSLDQGLQFLIQYYNGEERAKGNILERFSAQQFPDLHSELNLSSLELGDSALYFCASSQGQGNSPLHFGNGTRLTVT.

Points on this clone: The same CDR3 can be traced to other DNA sequences in this sample. V and J are TRBV3-1 (or the pseudogene TRBV3-2) and TRBJ2-7; unclear D gene. V was clipped by 4 bases and J by 3 bases, with 10 bases between them. Germline CDR1 reads LGHDT; CDR2 reads YNNKEL (reference sequence). This CDR3 has 13 residues. CDR3 sequence reads: CASSPSGGYEQYF. As DNA, the CDR3 is TGTGCCAGCAGCCCCTCCGGCGGCTACGAGCAGTACTTC.

The V call is TRBV6-6, the J call TRBJ2-1; D may correspond to TRBD1 or TRBD2 (5 bases each). The CDR3 is 13 amino acids. The germline V gene encodes CDR1 MNHNY and CDR2 SVGAGI (reference sequence). V lost 11 bases to trimming and J lost 8 bases, with 19 bases between them. The CDR3 sequence: CAAHHRVGDEQFF. The CDR3 region has the DNA TGTGCCGCCCACCACCGAGTGGGGGATGAGCAGTTCTTC.

J is TRBJ2-7 and V is TRBV5-1; TRBD2 matches at 8 bases. This CDR3 region has 14 residues. The J segment lost 1 base and the V segment lost 0 bases, leaving 0 bases of the junction unmatched. Germline V CDR1 and CDR2: SGHRS, YFSETQ. The CDR3, as DNA: TGCGCCAGCAGCTTGGGACTAGCGTCCTACGAGCAGTACTTC. This translates into CASSLGLASYEQYF.

This clone was found a few times. The V call is TRBV6-2 or TRBV6-3, the J call TRBJ2-7; 7 positions agree with TRBD1. Losses at the gene ends were 0 bases for V and 3 bases for J; bases not matched to a gene: 2. This CDR3 is 14 amino acids long. Germline values: CDR1 MNHEY, CDR2 SVGEGT. CDR3 DNA sequence: TGTGCCAGCAGTTACTCCGGGACAGTCTACGAGCAGTACTTC. Translation gives CASSYSGTVYEQYF.

The CDR3: CASSGIGHTTGELFF. CDR3 bases: TGTGCCAGCAGCGGAATTGGACACACCACCGGGGAGCTGTTTTTT. This chain joins TRBV9 and TRBJ2-2; D is perhaps TRBD1 (5 bases). Germline V lookup: CDR1 SGDLS, CDR2 YYNGEE. The length of the CDR3 is 15 residues. Trimming removed 3 bases at V and 4 bases at J, with 13 bases between.

This clone occurred a few times. The chain links TRBV30 to TRBJ1-2; the D is unclear. Between the trimmed V and J ends, which lost 0 bases and 3 bases, there was a span of 14 bases. CDR1 is GTSNPN and CDR2 is SVGIG in the germline V gene (reference sequence). The CDR3 consists of 15 residues. CDR3 in DNA: TGTGCCTGGAGTGTACTCGCCCAGGCCGACTATGGCTACACCTTC. It encodes CAWSVLAQADYGYTF.

V and J are TRBV12-3 or TRBV12-4 and TRBJ2-2; D remains unclear. This CDR3 is 11 amino acids long. V lost 3 bases to trimming and J lost 6 bases, with 2 bases between them. CDR3 nucleotide sequence: TGTGCCAGCAGTTTTCCCGGGGAGCTGTTTTTT. It specifies CASSFPGELFF.

The chain links TRBV6-4 to TRBJ2-2; D may be TRBD1 (6 bases). CDR1 is MRHNA, CDR2 SNTAGT, per germline. The V end lost 4 bases, the J end lost 2 bases, and 14 bases lay between the germline ends. CDR3 length: 16 amino acids. The CDR3 reads CASSASAGDNTGELFF. The CDR3 DNA is TGTGCCAGCAGTGCCTCGGCAGGGGACAACACCGGGGAGCTGTTTTTT.

This chain links TRBV28 with TRBJ1-1, with D unresolved. Per germline, CDR1 MDHEN and CDR2 SYDVKM. The CDR3 is 13 residues long. V was cut by 7 bases and J by 0 bases, with 9 bases left in between. The CDR3 spells CASISGMNTEAFF. Here the CDR3 DNA reads TGTGCCAGCATCTCGGGCATGAACACTGAAGCTTTCTTT.

This clone was picked up one time. The chain links TRBV5-1 to TRBJ2-7; 10 bases map to TRBD1. Per the germline V gene, CDR1 is SGHRS and CDR2 is YFSETQ. This CDR3 is 15 amino acids long. Trimming at V came to 0 bases and at J to 3 bases, leaving 3 bases not matched to a gene. CDR3 protein: CASSLGTGGFYEQYF. The CDR3 DNA reads TGCGCCAGCAGCTTGGGGACAGGGGGTTTCTACGAGCAGTACTTC.

J is TRBJ1-1 and V is TRBV2; no clear D gene. The ends were cut back, 8 bases at V and 0 bases at J, with 1 base in the middle. Per germline, CDR1 SNHLY and CDR2 FYNNEI. The CDR3 loop spans 10 amino acids. CDR3 bases: TGTGCCAGCTTGAACACTGAAGCTTTCTTT. It translates to CASLNTEAFF.

The chain has TRBV29-1 and TRBJ2-7, with a possible D match to TRBD2 (5 bases). The V end lost 6 bases, the J end lost 0 bases, and 18 bases lay between the germline ends. This CDR3 has 15 amino acids. Germline V gene sequence: CDR1 SQVTM, CDR2 ANQGSEA. The CDR3 DNA is TGCAGCGTAACTTTTGGTCGTGGGAGCTCCTACGAGCAGTACTTC. This encodes CSVTFGRGSSYEQYF.

This rearrangement joins TRBV4-2 to TRBJ1-2; 7 bases match TRBD1. With V trimmed by 3 bases and J by 9 bases, 13 bases remained unmatched. The CDR3 has 15 amino acids. Per the germline V gene, CDR1 is LGHNA and CDR2 is YNFKEQ. CDR3 region: CASSHGEGQLVRYTF. In DNA, the CDR3 is TGTGCCAGCAGCCACGGAGAGGGACAGCTGGTCCGCTACACCTTC.

The V gene is TRBV5-6, the J gene TRBJ2-7; D possibly matches TRBD1 or TRBD2 (6 bases each). CDR3 length: 14 residues. V lost 5 bases and J 10 bases, leaving 22 bases between the germline ends. CDR1 and CDR2 (germline): SGHDT, YYEEEE. The CDR3 DNA is TGTGCCAGCAGTTTAACGGGGGCGACCCCTCCCCAGTACTTC. This translates into CASSLTGATPPQYF. Supplemented by reference TRBV5-6 and TRBJ2-7, the full variable domain reads DAGVTQSPTHLIKTRGQQVTLRCSPKSGHDTVSWYQQALGQGPQFIFQYYEEEERQRGNFPDRFSGHQFPNYSSELNVNALLLGDSALYLCASSLTGATPPQYFGPGTRLTVT.

The chain combines TRBV6-5 with TRBJ1-5; D is uncertain. This CDR3 spans 12 amino acids. Trimming cost V 7 bases and J 4 bases, with 8 bases left between them. Germline V gives CDR1 MNHEY, CDR2 SVGAGI. This CDR3 reads CASTLNNQPQHF. CDR3 in DNA: TGTGCCAGCACCCTTAATAATCAGCCCCAGCATTTT.

V usage is TRBV9 and J usage is TRBJ1-2; D is ambiguous. The CDR3 runs to 13 residues. CDR1 is SGDLS and CDR2 is YYNGEE in the germline V gene. Trimming stripped 7 bases from V and 7 bases from J, with 17 bases between. The DNA of the CDR3 is TGTGCCAGCGGTGTGGAGACTAACGGTGGCTACACCTTC. This encodes CASGVETNGGYTF.

J is TRBJ1-2 and V is TRBV19, with TRBD1 as a possible D gene (6 bases). Germline V CDR1 and CDR2: LNHDA, SQIVND (reference sequence). V lost 4 bases and J lost 5, with 17 bases in between. This CDR3 is 15 amino acids long. CDR3 sequence: CASSTPDRSLYGYTF. CDR3 DNA sequence: TGTGCCAGTAGTACCCCCGACAGGTCCCTTTATGGCTACACCTTC.

This sequence joins TRBV6-5 and TRBJ2-7; 9 bases line up with TRBD1. The CDR3 length is 14 residues. V shed 6 bases and J 4 bases; nucleotides not matched to a gene: 7. In germline, CDR1 is MNHEY, CDR2 SVGAGI. The CDR3 spells CASSPGTGRYEQYF. CDR3 DNA: TGTGCCAGCAGCCCCGGGACAGGGAGGTACGAGCAGTACTTC.

The chain uses TRBV27 and TRBJ2-7; D is undetermined. With 4 bases removed from V and 4 bases from J, the gap between germline ends came to 20 bases. This CDR3 contains 16 residues. The germline V gene encodes CDR1 MNHEY and CDR2 SMNVEV (reference sequence). The CDR3 bases are TGTGCCAGCAGTTCAACCCCCTCGTCCCTGAAGTACGAGCAGTACTTC. Protein product: CASSSTPSSLKYEQYF.

J is TRBJ1-1 and V is TRBV7-9; D uncertain. V was trimmed by 5 bases and J by 4 bases, leaving 11 bases between them. There are 13 residues in the CDR3. Germline V gives CDR1 SEHNR, CDR2 FQNEAQ (reference sequence). DNA for the CDR3: TGTGCCAGCAGCCTGGAGGGTGTCACTGAAGCTTTCTTT. Its translation: CASSLEGVTEAFF.

The V call is TRBV7-6, the J call TRBJ2-3; D is ambiguous. Germline CDR1 SGHVS, CDR2 FNYEAQ. Trimming left V 5 bases short and J 3 bases short, with 18 bases between. The length of the CDR3 is 16 residues. The CDR3 nucleotides are TGTGCCAGCAGCGGTTTAGGTTTTGTGGGTACAGATACGCAGTATTTT. Protein sequence: CASSGLGFVGTDTQYF.